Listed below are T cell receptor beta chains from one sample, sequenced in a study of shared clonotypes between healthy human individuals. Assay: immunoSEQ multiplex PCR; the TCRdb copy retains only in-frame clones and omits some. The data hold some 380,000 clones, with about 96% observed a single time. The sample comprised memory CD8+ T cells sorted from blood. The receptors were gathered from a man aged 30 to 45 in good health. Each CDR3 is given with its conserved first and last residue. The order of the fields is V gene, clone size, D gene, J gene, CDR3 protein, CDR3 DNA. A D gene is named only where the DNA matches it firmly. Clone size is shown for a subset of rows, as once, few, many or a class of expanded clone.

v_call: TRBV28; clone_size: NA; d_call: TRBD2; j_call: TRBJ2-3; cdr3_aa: CASSPFLAGSGLGDTQYF; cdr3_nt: TGTGCCAGCAGCCCTTTCTTAGCGGGGAGTGGGCTTGGAGATACGCAGTATTTT
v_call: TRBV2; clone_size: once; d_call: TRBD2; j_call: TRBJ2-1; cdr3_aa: CATVSGNYNEQFF; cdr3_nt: TGTGCCACTGTTAGCGGGAACTACAATGAGCAGTTCTTC
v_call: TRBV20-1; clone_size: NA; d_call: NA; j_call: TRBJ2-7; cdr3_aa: CSAYEQYF; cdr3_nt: TGCAGTGCCTACGAGCAGTACTTC
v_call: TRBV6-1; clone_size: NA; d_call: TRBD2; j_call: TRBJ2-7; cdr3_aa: CASSVTRTSGRPTFYEQYF; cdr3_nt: TGTGCCAGCAGTGTGACAAGGACTAGCGGGAGGCCCACTTTCTACGAGCAGTACTTC
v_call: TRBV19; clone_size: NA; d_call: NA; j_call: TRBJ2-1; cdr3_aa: CASRTGAYNEQFF; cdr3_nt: TGTGCCAGTAGAACCGGGGCCTACAATGAGCAGTTCTTC
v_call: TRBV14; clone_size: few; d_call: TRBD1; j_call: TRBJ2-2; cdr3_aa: CASRGRTGPGELFF; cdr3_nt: TGTGCCAGCAGGGGACGGACAGGTCCCGGGGAGCTGTTTTTT
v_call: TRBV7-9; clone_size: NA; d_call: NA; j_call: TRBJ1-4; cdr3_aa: CASSLVTGLGEKLFF; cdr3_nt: TGTGCCAGCAGCTTAGTCACGGGGCTCGGGGAAAAACTGTTTTTT
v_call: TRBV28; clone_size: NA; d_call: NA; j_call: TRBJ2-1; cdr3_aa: CASSFIMGSYNEQFF; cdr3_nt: TGTGCCAGCAGTTTTATCATGGGCTCCTACAATGAGCAGTTCTTC
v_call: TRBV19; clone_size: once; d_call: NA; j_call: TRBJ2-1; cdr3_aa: CASSQNSYNEQFF; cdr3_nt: TGTGCCAGTAGTCAGAACTCCTACAATGAGCAGTTCTTC
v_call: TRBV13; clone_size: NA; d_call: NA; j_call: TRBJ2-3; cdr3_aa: CASTPLAGDTQYF; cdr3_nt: TGTGCCAGCACCCCTTTGGCGGGAGATACGCAGTATTTT
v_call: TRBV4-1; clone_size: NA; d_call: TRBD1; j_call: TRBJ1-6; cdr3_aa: CASSQGTGNYSPLHF; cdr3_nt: TGCGCCAGCAGCCAAGGGACAGGGAACTATTCACCCCTCCACTTT
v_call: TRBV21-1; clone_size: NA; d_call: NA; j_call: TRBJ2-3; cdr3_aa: CASSKGKEGGDTDTQYF; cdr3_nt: TGTGCCAGCAGCAAAGGAAAGGAGGGCGGAGACACAGATACGCAGTATTTT
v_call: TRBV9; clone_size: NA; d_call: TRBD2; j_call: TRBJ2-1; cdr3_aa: CASSVDSGSSYNEQFF; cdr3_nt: TGTGCCAGCAGCGTAGATAGCGGGAGCTCCTACAATGAGCAGTTCTTC
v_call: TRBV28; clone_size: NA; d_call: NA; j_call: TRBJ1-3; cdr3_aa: CASSLGSSGNTIYF; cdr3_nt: TGTGCCAGCAGTTTGGGGAGCTCTGGAAACACCATATATTTT
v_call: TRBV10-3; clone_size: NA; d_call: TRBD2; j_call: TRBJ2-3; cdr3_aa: CAISVGTSGTDTQYF; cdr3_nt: TGTGCCATCAGTGTCGGGACTAGCGGCACAGATACGCAGTATTTT
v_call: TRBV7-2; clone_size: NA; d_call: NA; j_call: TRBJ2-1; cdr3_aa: CASSLEGLYNEQFF; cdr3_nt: TGTGCCAGCAGCTTAGAGGGACTCTACAATGAGCAGTTCTTC
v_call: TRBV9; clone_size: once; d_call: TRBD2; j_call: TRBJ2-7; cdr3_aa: CASSVGGTKGYEQYF; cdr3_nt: TGTGCCAGCAGCGTAGGGGGGACTAAAGGATACGAGCAGTACTTC
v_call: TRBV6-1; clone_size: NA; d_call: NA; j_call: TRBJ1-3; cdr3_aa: CASSEGNAIYF; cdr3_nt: TGTGCCAGCAGTGAGGGAAACGCCATATATTTT
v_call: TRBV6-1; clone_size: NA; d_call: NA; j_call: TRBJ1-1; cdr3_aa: CASSVPAFTEAFF; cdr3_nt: TGTGCCAGCAGTGTTCCGGCATTCACTGAAGCTTTCTTT
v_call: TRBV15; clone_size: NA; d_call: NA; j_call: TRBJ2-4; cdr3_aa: CATSLTFLAKNIQYF; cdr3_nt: TGTGCCACCAGCCTGACCTTCCTAGCCAAAAACATTCAGTACTTC
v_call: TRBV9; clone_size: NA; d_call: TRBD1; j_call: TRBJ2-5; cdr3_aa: CASSDRTGRTETQYF; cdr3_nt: TGTGCCAGCAGCGACCGGACAGGGAGGACAGAGACCCAGTACTTC
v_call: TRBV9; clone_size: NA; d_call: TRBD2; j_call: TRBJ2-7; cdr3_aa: CASSPGRGTSRIPEKFEQYF; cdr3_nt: TGTGCCAGCAGCCCTGGGAGGGGGACTAGCCGGATCCCCGAGAAGTTTGAGCAGTACTTC
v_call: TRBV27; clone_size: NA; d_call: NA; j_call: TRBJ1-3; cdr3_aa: CASSSPGNTIYF; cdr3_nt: TGTGCCAGCAGTTCGCCTGGAAACACCATATATTTT
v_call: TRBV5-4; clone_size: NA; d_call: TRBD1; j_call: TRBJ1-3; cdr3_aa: CASSFDRGQGNTIYF; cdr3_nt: TGTGCCAGCAGCTTTGACAGGGGGCAAGGAAACACCATATATTTT
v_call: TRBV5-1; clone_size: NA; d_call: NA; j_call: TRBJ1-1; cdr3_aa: CASSFTGQNTEAFF; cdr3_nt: TGCGCCAGCAGCTTCACGGGACAGAACACTGAAGCTTTCTTT
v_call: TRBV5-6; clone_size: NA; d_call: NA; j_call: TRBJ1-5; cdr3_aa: CASSLRGYSNQPQHF; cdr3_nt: TGTGCCAGCAGCTTGAGGGGTTATAGCAATCAGCCCCAGCATTTT
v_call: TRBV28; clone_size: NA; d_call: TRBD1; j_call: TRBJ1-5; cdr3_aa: CASSLSLGQDSNQPQHF; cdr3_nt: TGTGCCAGCAGTTTAAGCCTAGGACAGGATAGCAATCAGCCCCAGCATTTT
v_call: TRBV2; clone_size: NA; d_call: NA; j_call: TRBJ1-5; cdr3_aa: CASSEGAGGNQPQHF; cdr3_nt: TGTGCCAGCAGTGAAGGGGCAGGGGGCAATCAGCCCCAGCATTTT
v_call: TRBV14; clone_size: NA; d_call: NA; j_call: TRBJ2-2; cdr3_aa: CASSQANTGELFF; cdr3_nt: TGTGCCAGCAGCCAGGCGAACACCGGGGAGCTGTTTTTT
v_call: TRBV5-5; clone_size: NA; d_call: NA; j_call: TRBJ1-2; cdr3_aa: CASSFAITGFYGYTF; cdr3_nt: TGTGCCAGCAGCTTTGCTATTACGGGGTTCTATGGCTACACCTTC
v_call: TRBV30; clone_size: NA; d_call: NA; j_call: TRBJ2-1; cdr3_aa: CAWSVASAIYNEQFF; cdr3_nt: TGTGCCTGGAGTGTAGCTAGCGCCATCTACAATGAGCAGTTCTTC
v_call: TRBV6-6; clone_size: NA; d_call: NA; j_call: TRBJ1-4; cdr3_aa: CASSYRGANEKLFF; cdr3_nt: TGTGCCAGCAGTTACAGGGGAGCTAATGAAAAACTGTTTTTT
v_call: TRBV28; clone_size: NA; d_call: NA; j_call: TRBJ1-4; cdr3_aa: CASSGGGSNEKLFF; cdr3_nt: TGTGCCAGTTCGGGAGGGGGATCTAATGAAAAACTGTTTTTT
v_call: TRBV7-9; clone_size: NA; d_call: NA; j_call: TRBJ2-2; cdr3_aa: CASSFDSIGELFF; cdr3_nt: TGTGCCAGCAGCTTTGACAGCATCGGGGAGCTGTTTTTT
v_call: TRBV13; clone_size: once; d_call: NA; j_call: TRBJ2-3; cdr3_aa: CASSPLGRADGGDTQYF; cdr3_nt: TGTGCCAGCAGCCCGCTGGGGCGGGCAGATGGGGGAGATACGCAGTATTTT
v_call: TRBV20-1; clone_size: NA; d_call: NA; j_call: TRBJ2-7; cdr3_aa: CSARENYEQYF; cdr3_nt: TGCAGTGCTAGAGAGAACTACGAGCAGTACTTC